The 2 T cell receptor beta chains reported below all come from one sample, sequenced in a study of OX40 agonist ivuxolimab in advanced cancers. Data came from immunoSEQ multiplex PCR; TCRdb stores just in-frame clones and leaves some out. The sample carries about 40,000 clones, roughly 91% recorded once. This sample comprised CD4+ or CD8+ T cells sorted from blood, obtained in a trial of the OX40 agonist ivuxolimab. All receptors come from an adult with an advanced solid tumor such as melanoma, head and neck, liver or kidney cancer.

This rearrangement joins TRBV29-1 to TRBJ2-3; D uncertain. This CDR3 contains 13 residues. Germline assignment: CDR1 SQVTM and CDR2 ANQGSEA. The CDR3 DNA sequence: TGCGCCAGCCAAGGGCCAAACACAGATACGCAGTATTTT. Protein: CASQGPNTDTQYF.

This clone was detected only once. The J gene is TRBJ2-7, the V gene TRBV19; possibly TRBD1 for D (5 bases). Germline values: CDR1 LNHDA, CDR2 SQIVND (reference sequence). The CDR3 has 13 amino acids. V lost 3 bases to trimming and J lost 3 bases, with 9 bases between them. DNA for the CDR3: TGTGCCAGTAGTATGGGGCGGAACTACGAGCAGTACTTC. Its translation is CASSMGRNYEQYF. Variable domain in full (rest from reference TRBV19 and TRBJ2-7): DGGITQSPKYLFRKEGQNVTLSCEQNLNHDAMYWYRQDPGQGLRLIYYSQIVNDFQKGDIAEGYSVSREKKESFPLTVTSAQKNPTAFYLCASSMGRNYEQYFGPGTRLTVT.